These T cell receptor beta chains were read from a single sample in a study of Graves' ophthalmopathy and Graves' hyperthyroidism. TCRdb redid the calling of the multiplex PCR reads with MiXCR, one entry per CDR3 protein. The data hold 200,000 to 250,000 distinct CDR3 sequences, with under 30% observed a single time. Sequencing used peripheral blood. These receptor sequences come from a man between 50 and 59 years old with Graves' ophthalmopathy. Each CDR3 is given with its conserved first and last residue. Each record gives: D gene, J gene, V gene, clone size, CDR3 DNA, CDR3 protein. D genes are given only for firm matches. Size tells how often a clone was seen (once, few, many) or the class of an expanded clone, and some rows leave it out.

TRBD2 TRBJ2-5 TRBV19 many TGTGCCAGTAGTACCGGCGGACTAGCGGGGCGGGAGACCCAGTACTTC CASSTGGLAGRETQYF
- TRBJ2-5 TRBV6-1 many TGTGCCAGCAGGGTCAGTGGCGAGACCCAGTACTTC CASRVSGETQYF
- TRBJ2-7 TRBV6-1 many TGTGCCAGCAGGCGGACAGTCTACTCCTACGAGCAGTACTTC CASRRTVYSYEQYF
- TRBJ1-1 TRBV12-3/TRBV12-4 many TGTGCCAGCAGTTTAATTCGTGGTGGTGACACTGAAGCTTTCTTT CASSLIRGGDTEAFF
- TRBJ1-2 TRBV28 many TGTGCCAGCAGTTTGGGGGCTCCTGGGGTCTATGGCTACACCTTC CASSLGAPGVYGYTF
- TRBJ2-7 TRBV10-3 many TGTGCCATCAGCCCAACCCTGACTAGTTCCTACGAGCAGTACTTC CAISPTLTSSYEQYF
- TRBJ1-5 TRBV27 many TGTGCCAGCAGTTTAATGGGCTATGGGGGTCAGCCCCAGCATTTT CASSLMGYGGQPQHF
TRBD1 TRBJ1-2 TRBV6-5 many TGTGCCAGCAGTTACTCCCCACCCCCAGGGGGCACGGATGGCTACACCTTC CASSYSPPPGGTDGYTF
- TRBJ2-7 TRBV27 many TGTGCCAGCACCCCCTTAGGGGGGGATAGGACCTACGAGCAGTACTTC CASTPLGGDRTYEQYF
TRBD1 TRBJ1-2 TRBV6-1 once TGTGCCAGCAGTGAACAAGGGGGCGGGTATGGCTACACCTTC CASSEQGGGYGYTF
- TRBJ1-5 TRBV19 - TGTGCCAGTAGTCTCGGGCGCAATTCCCCCCATCAGCCCCAGCATTTT CASSLGRNSPHQPQHF
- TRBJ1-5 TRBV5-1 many TGCGCCAGCAGCTTGGCTGGTACAGCTAATCAGCCCCAGCATTTT CASSLAGTANQPQHF
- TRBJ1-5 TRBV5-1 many TGCGCCAGCAGCTTGGCAGATCAGCCCCAGCATTTT CASSLADQPQHF
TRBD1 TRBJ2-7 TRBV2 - TGTGCCAGCAGTTACTCGACAGGGCTGGAAGAGTACTTC CASSYSTGLEEYF
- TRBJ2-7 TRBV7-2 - TGTGCCAGCACCCGGTCGCACTACGAGCAGTACTTC CASTRSHYEQYF
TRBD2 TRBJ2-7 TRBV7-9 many TGTGCCAGCAGCTCACCGGGACTAGTTCCCTACGAGCAGTACTTC CASSSPGLVPYEQYF
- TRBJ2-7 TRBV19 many TGTGCCAGTAGTATAGAGATGGGATCCTACGAGCAGTACTTC CASSIEMGSYEQYF
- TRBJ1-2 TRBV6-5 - TGTGCCAGCAGTTACTTGATTCAAGGCTACACCTTC CASSYLIQGYTF
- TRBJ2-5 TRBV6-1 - TGTGCCAGCAGTGACTTTTTGTACGGGACCCAGTACTTC CASSDFLYGTQYF
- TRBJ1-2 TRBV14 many TGTGCCAGCAGCCAAGATCGGACAGTTAGCTACACCTTC CASSQDRTVSYTF
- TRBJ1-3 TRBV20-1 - TGCAGTGCTAGAGGCCCAGCGTCCTCTGGAAACACCATATATTTT CSARGPASSGNTIYF
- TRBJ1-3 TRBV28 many TGTGCCAGCAGTTACGACAGGTTTGGAAACACCATATATTTT CASSYDRFGNTIYF
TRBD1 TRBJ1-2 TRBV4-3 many TGCGCCAGCAGCCAAGGAGTCACCACAGGGGGCGGAGGCTATGGCTACACCTTC CASSQGVTTGGGGYGYTF
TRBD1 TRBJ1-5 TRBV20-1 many TGCAGTGCTAGACCTGGACAGGGGTTCTTCCATCAGCCCCAGCATTTT CSARPGQGFFHQPQHF
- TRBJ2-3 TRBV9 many TGTGCCAGCAGCGTAGGTGTTACAACTAGCACAGATACGCAGTATTTT CASSVGVTTSTDTQYF
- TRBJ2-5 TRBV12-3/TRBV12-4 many TGTGCCAGCAGTTTAACGGGAACTGAGACCCAGTACTTC CASSLTGTETQYF
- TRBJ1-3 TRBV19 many TGTGCCAGTAGTAAACAGGATATGGCTGGAAACACCATATATTTT CASSKQDMAGNTIYF
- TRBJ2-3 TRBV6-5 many TGTGCCAGCAGTTGGGAGCCCTCCACAGATACGCAGTATTTT CASSWEPSTDTQYF
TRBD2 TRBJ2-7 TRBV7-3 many TGTGCCACCGCCCAACTAGCGGGTTACGAGCAGTACTTC CATAQLAGYEQYF
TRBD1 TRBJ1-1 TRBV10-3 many TGTGCCACGACAGGGCGCGACACTGAAGCTTTCTTT CATTGRDTEAFF
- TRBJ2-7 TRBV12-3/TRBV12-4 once TGTGCCAGCAGTTATTTGGGACGGTACGAGCAGTACTTC CASSYLGRYEQYF
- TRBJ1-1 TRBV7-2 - TGTGCCAGCAGCCACGGGCCGAACACTGAAGCTTTCTTT CASSHGPNTEAFF
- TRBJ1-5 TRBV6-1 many TGTGCCAGCAGTCTCCTTTCCGAGCAGCCCCAGCATTTT CASSLLSEQPQHF
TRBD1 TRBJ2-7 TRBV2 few TGTGCCAGCAGCAACGGGGCGGGACAGGGCGACGAGCAGTACTTC CASSNGAGQGDEQYF
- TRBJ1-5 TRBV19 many TGTGCCAGTAGCTCAGGACAGTTCAATCAGCCCCAGCATTTT CASSSGQFNQPQHF
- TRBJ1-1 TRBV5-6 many TGTGCCAGCAGCCAAGGCTCCTACGACACTGAAGCTTTCTTT CASSQGSYDTEAFF
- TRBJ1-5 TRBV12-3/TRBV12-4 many TGTGCCAGCAGTCCCGAGCATCAGCCCCAGCATTTT CASSPEHQPQHF
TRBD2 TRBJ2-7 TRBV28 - TGTGCCAGCAGTTCCCCGGGACTAGGCGGGGAGTACGAGCAGTACTTC CASSSPGLGGEYEQYF
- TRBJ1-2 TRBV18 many TGTGCCAGCTCACCGGGGGTGCCTGGCTATGGCTACACCTTC CASSPGVPGYGYTF
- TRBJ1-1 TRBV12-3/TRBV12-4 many TGTGCCAGCAGGAACAATGAGGGGACTGAAGCTTTCTTT CASRNNEGTEAFF
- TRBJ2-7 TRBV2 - TGTGCCAGCAGGGACAGGGAGGGATCCTACGAGCAGTACTTC CASRDREGSYEQYF
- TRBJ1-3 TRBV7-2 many TGTGCCAGCAGCTTCCCCCGGGGGACTGGAAACACCATATATTTT CASSFPRGTGNTIYF